The clone carrying this T cell receptor beta chain was found a few times. The entry originates in a study of blood T cell repertoires in COVID-19. Germline values: CDR1 SGHNT, CDR2 YYREEE (reference sequence). Trimming stripped 4 bases from V and 6 bases from J, with 17 bases between. The CDR3 length is 14 residues. Authors' methods: It was from reference gene primer amplification that nucleated cell counts were estimated. Assay: immunoSEQ multiplex PCR; the TCRdb copy retains only in-frame clones and omits some. That table supplies the V and J calls and clone size; D and trimming were determined from the DNA. The data show around 60,000 clones, over 75% seen once.

The material sequenced was peripheral blood. The chain joins TRBV5-4 to TRBJ2-7; no clear D gene. This clonotype was obtained from a man aged 65 to 85 with acute or convalescent COVID-19. DNA of the CDR3: TGTGCCAGCAGCCCACGGTTCCCGAGTAGCGAGCAGTACTTC. This codes for CASSPRFPSSEQYF.